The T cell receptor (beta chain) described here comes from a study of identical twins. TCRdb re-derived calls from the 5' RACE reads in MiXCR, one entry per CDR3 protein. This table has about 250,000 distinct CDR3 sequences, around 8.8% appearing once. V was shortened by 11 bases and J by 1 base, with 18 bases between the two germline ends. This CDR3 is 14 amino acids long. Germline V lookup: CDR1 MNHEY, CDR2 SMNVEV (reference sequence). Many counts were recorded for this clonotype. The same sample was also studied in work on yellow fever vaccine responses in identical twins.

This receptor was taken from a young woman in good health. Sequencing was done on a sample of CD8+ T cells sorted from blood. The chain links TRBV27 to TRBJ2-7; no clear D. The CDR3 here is CASGVASNSYEQYF. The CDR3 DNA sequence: TGTGCCTCCGGAGTGGCGTCAAATTCCTACGAGCAGTACTTC.